Presented here are 10 T cell receptor beta chains from one specimen sequenced in a study of cytomegalovirus exposure and HLA in healthy donors. Primers for the PCR totalled 60 Vbeta and 13 Jbeta. The table came from immunoSEQ multiplex PCR; TCRdb's copy has only in-frame clones and leaves some out. The sample records approximately 200,000 clones, about 80% being singletons. The sample was PBMCs. The receptor source for this set is a woman aged 25 to 45 in good health and CMV-seropositive.

This chain connects TRBV29-1 to TRBJ2-1; TRBD2 might be the D (7 bases). The CDR3 is made up of 15 amino acids. V lost 2 bases and J 7 bases, leaving 18 bases between the germline ends. In germline, CDR1 is SQVTM, CDR2 ANQGSEA. DNA of the CDR3: TGCAGCGTTGAATTAGGGAGGGGGATTCGGAATGAGCAGTTCTTC. It is translated as CSVELGRGIRNEQFF.

The rearrangement joins TRBV25-1 to TRBJ2-3; TRBD1 might be the D (6 bases). Trimming left V 2 bases short and J 1 base short, with 13 bases between. The V gene's germline CDR1 is MGHDK and CDR2 SYGVNS. This CDR3 spans 16 amino acids. CDR3 sequence (DNA): TGTGCCAGCAGTGAAAGGGGGACACCCCGCACAGATACGCAGTATTTT. It encodes CASSERGTPRTDTQYF.

This sequence joins TRBV6-5 and TRBJ1-6, with a tentative D call TRBD1 (6 bases). The germline gives CDR1 MNHEY, CDR2 SVGAGI. The length of the CDR3 is 15 residues. V was shortened by 5 bases and J by 10 bases, with 18 bases between the two germline ends. The CDR3 bases are TGTGCCAGCAGTAGGGGGACCCAAAAGGGCTCACCCCTCCACTTT. It yields the protein CASSRGTQKGSPLHF.

The rearrangement links TRBV6-5 to TRBJ2-7, with a tentative D call TRBD1 (6 bases). Trimming stripped 4 bases from V and 6 bases from J, with 7 bases between. The CDR3 totals 11 residues. CDR1 MNHEY and CDR2 SVGAGI come from the germline V gene. CDR3 nucleotides: TGTGCCAGCAGTTCAGGGGTCGAGCAGTACTTC. Translating it yields CASSSGVEQYF.

V is TRBV5-1 and J is TRBJ1-2; D might be TRBD1 (6 bases). CDR3 length: 18 amino acids. CDR1 and CDR2 from the germline V gene are SGHRS and YFSETQ. V was trimmed by 4 bases and J by 2 bases, leaving 24 bases between them. Here the CDR3 reads CASSQLGGWDKENYGYTF. CDR3 DNA sequence: TGCGCCAGCAGCCAGCTTGGGGGCTGGGACAAAGAAAACTATGGCTACACCTTC. Drawing the rest from reference TRBV5-1 and TRBJ1-2, the complete variable domain is KAGVTQTPRYLIKTRGQQVTLSCSPISGHRSVSWYQQTPGQGLQFLFEYFSETQRNKGNFPGRFSGRQFSNSRSEMNVSTLELGDSALYLCASSQLGGWDKENYGYTFGSGTRLTVV.

The gene calls are TRBV5-1 and TRBJ1-1; D may be TRBD1 (6 bases). Germline CDR1 is SGHRS and CDR2 is YFSETQ. This CDR3 has 13 amino acids. V was cut by 4 bases and J by 7 bases, with 14 bases left in between. The CDR3 reads CASSAREQGEAFF. The CDR3 coding sequence is TGCGCCAGCAGCGCAAGAGAACAGGGTGAAGCTTTCTTT.

The chain couples TRBV6-1 to TRBJ2-4; TRBD2 matches at 8 bases. CDR3 length equals 16 residues. The junction had 9 bases not matched to a gene; V was cut back by 0 bases and J by 8 bases. Germline loops: CDR1 MNHNS, CDR2 SASEGT. DNA for the CDR3: TGTGCCAGCAGTGAAGCCGGGGGGGCGCGTGGGGACATTCAGTACTTC. Protein sequence: CASSEAGGARGDIQYF.

The V and J genes are TRBV11-2 and TRBJ2-3; 12 bases agree with TRBD2. Germline trimming cut 10 bases from V and 5 bases from J; bases unmatched to any gene: 7. Germline CDR1 reads SGHAT; CDR2 reads FQNNGV. This CDR3 comprises 14 residues. CDR3 loop: CATRGGLAGDTQYF. For the CDR3, the DNA is TGTGCCACCAGGGGGGGACTAGCGGGAGATACGCAGTATTTT.

This clone occurred a few times. The chain joins TRBV7-2 to TRBJ2-3, with 15 bases that match TRBD2. The CDR3 totals 18 residues. Germline CDR1 SGHTA, CDR2 FQGNSA. V lost 3 bases to trimming and J lost 6 bases; unmatched junction nucleotides: 10. The CDR3 here is CASSFGLAGGRRSDTQYF. As DNA, the CDR3 is TGTGCCAGCAGCTTTGGACTAGCGGGAGGGCGCCGTTCGGATACGCAGTATTTT. Combining the CDR3 with reference TRBV7-2 and TRBJ2-3 gives the whole variable domain GAGVSQSPSNKVTEKGKDVELRCDPISGHTALYWYRQSLGQGLEFLIYFQGNSAPDKSGLPSDRFSAERTGGSVSTLTIQRTQQEDSAVYLCASSFGLAGGRRSDTQYFGPGTRLTVL.

The chain carries TRBV6-1 and TRBJ2-3; 8 nucleotides match TRBD1. The germline V gene encodes CDR1 MNHNS and CDR2 SASEGT. With 5 bases clipped from V and 1 base from J, the junction kept 5 bases outside the gene matches. CDR3 length: 15 residues. In DNA, the CDR3 is TGTGCCAGCAGTCACCAGACAGGGGGCACAGATACGCAGTATTTT. Translation: CASSHQTGGTDTQYF.